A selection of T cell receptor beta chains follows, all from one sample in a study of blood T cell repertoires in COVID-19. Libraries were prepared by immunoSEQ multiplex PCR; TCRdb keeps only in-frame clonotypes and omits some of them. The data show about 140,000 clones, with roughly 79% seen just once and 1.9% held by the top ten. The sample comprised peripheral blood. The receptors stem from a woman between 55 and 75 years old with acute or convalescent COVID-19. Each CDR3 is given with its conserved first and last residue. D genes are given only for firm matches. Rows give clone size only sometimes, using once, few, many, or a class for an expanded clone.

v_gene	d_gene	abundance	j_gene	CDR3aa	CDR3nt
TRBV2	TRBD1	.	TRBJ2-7	CASSWDRVYEQYF	TGTGCCAGCAGCTGGGACAGGGTCTACGAGCAGTACTTC
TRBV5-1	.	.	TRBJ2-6	CASRKTVTSGANVLTF	TGCGCCAGCAGAAAGACAGTAACCTCTGGGGCCAACGTCCTGACTTTC
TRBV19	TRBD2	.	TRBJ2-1	CASSIGLAGNKANEQFF	TGTGCCAGTAGTATCGGGCTAGCGGGGAACAAGGCTAATGAGCAGTTCTTC
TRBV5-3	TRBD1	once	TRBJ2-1	CARTKDRSRYNEQFF	TGTGCCAGAACCAAGGACAGGTCTCGCTACAATGAGCAGTTCTTC
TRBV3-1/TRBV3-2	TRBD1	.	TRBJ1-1	CASSQRTGGTEAFF	TGTGCCAGCAGCCAACGGACAGGGGGCACTGAAGCTTTCTTT
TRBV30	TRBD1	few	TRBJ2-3	CAWSAGTGGWDTQYF	TGTGCCTGGAGTGCCGGGACAGGGGGCTGGGATACGCAGTATTTT
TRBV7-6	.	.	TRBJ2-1	CASSEDEQFF	TGTGCCAGCAGCGAGGATGAGCAGTTCTTC
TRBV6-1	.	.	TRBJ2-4	CASSVGGPKNIQYF	TGTGCCAGCAGTGTGGGGGGACCCAAAAACATTCAGTACTTC
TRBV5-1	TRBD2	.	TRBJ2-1	CASSFRRGGYEQFF	TGCGCCAGCAGCTTTCGACGGGGGGGCTATGAGCAGTTCTTC
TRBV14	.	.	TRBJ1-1	CASSQELGGTWNTEAFF	TGTGCCAGCAGCCAAGAGTTAGGCGGAACTTGGAACACTGAAGCTTTCTTT
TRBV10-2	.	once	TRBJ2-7	CASSSKRSPYYEQYF	TGCGCCAGCAGTTCTAAGCGGAGCCCTTACTACGAGCAGTACTTC
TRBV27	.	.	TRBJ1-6	CASSLSGGLNSPLHF	TGTGCCAGCAGTTTATCGGGCGGGCTAAATTCACCCCTCCACTTT
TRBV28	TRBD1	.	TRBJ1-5	CAGSWSVDRGISNQPQHF	TGTGCCGGCAGTTGGAGTGTCGACAGGGGGATAAGCAATCAGCCCCAGCATTTT
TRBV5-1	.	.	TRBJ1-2	CASSFLEGNLGGYTF	TGCGCCAGCAGCTTCTTGGAGGGAAACCTAGGAGGCTACACCTTC
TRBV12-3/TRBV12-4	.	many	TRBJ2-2	CASGGTGELFF	TGTGCCAGCGGAGGCACCGGGGAGCTGTTTTTT
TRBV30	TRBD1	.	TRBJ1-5	CAWSSGTGNQPQHF	TGTGCCTGGAGTTCCGGGACAGGGAATCAGCCCCAGCATTTT
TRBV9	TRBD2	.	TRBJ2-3	CASSVVSGRTDTQYF	TGTGCCAGCAGCGTAGTTAGCGGGAGAACAGATACGCAGTATTTT
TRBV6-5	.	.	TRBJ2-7	CASRGLLIEREQYF	TGTGCCAGCAGGGGTTTACTTATCGAGCGCGAGCAGTACTTC
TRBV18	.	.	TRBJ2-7	CASSPIQGYEQYF	TGTGCCAGCTCACCTATTCAGGGGTACGAGCAGTACTTC
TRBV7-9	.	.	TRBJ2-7	CASSSSTGYEQYF	TGTGCCAGCAGCTCCTCTACAGGGTACGAGCAGTACTTC
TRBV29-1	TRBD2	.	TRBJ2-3	CSGLAGEGTDTQYF	TGCAGCGGACTAGCGGGAGAGGGCACAGATACGCAGTATTTT
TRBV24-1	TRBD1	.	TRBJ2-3	CATSDRQGREDTQYF	TGTGCCACCAGTGACAGACAGGGTCGAGAAGATACGCAGTATTTT
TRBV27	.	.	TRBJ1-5	CASSASGRLKPNQPQHF	TGTGCCAGCAGTGCGTCGGGAAGGCTTAAACCGAATCAGCCCCAGCATTTT
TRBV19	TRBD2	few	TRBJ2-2	CASSSAGGPNTGELFF	TGTGCCAGTAGTTCGGCGGGAGGGCCGAACACCGGGGAGCTGTTTTTT